These 5 T cell receptor beta chains were sequenced from one sample in a study of blood T cell repertoires in COVID-19. Using immunoSEQ multiplex PCR, the repertoire was profiled, and TCRdb retains in-frame clones only, with some absent. The sample lists around 300,000 clones; 75% to 90% were seen once. Sequencing input: peripheral blood. The receptors derive from a woman in her 30s with active or convalescent COVID-19.

This chain connects TRBV6-1 to TRBJ2-3; 10 positions agree with TRBD2. Germline CDR1 reads MNHNS; CDR2 reads SASEGT. V lost 2 bases to trimming and J lost 2 bases; unmatched junction nucleotides: 7. CDR3 length: 17 residues. The CDR3 DNA is TGTGCCAGCAGTGAACTCCCAGCGGGGGGGACCACAGATACGCAGTATTTT. Translated, it gives CASSELPAGGTTDTQYF.

The V call is TRBV18, the J call TRBJ2-1, with 7 bases lining up with TRBD1. The CDR3 spans 17 residues. V shed 3 bases and J 0 bases; nucleotides not matched to a gene: 8. The germline V gene has CDR1 KGHSH and CDR2 LQKENI. The CDR3 sequence: CASSPRRDRGSYNEQFF. In nucleotides, the CDR3 is TGTGCCAGCTCACCCCGAAGGGACAGAGGCTCCTACAATGAGCAGTTCTTC. The full variable domain, rest sourced from reference TRBV18 and TRBJ2-1, is NAGVMQNPRHLVRRRGQEARLRCSPMKGHSHVYWYRQLPEEGLKFMVYLQKENIIDESGMPKERFSAEFPKEGPSILRIQQVVRGDSAAYFCASSPRRDRGSYNEQFFGPGTRLTVL.

The V gene is TRBV7-9, the J gene TRBJ2-7; 10 bases are a match to TRBD1. Unmatched junction bases numbered 7, after V lost 5 bases and J lost 6 bases. This CDR3 spans 14 amino acids. Per the germline V gene, CDR1 is SEHNR and CDR2 is FQNEAQ (reference sequence). CDR3 in amino acids: CASSPPDRGLEQYF. In DNA form, the CDR3 reads TGTGCCAGCAGCCCACCAGACAGGGGGCTCGAGCAGTACTTC. Full variable domain (rest looked up from reference TRBV7-9 and TRBJ2-7): DTGVSQNPRHKITKRGQNVTFRCDPISEHNRLYWYRQTLGQGPEFLTYFQNEAQLEKSRLLSDRFSAERPKGSFSTLEIQRTEQGDSAMYLCASSPPDRGLEQYFGPGTRLTVT.

The gene calls are TRBV28 and TRBJ1-2; the match to TRBD1 covers 9 bases. V lost 3 bases, J lost 5 bases, and 10 bases stayed unmatched. The CDR3 runs 16 residues. CDR1 and CDR2 from the germline V gene are MDHEN and SYDVKM. The CDR3 here is CASSFTPGQGGYGYTF. In DNA form, the CDR3 reads TGTGCCAGCAGTTTTACACCGGGACAGGGAGGGTATGGCTACACCTTC.

The chain uses TRBV30 and TRBJ1-5; D gene uncertain. The CDR3 contains 14 residues. Germline-derived CDR1 and CDR2 are GTSNPN and SVGIG (reference sequence). Trimming removed 0 bases from V and 4 bases from J, with 10 bases in between. CDR3 in DNA: TGTGCCTGGAGTGTTTCGGGGAGAAATCAGCCCCAGCATTTT. This translates into CAWSVSGRNQPQHF.